This TCR beta chain was profiled in a study of neurological immune-mediated disorders. The V gene's germline CDR1 is SGHRS and CDR2 YFSETQ. This CDR3 has 14 amino acids. V was cut by 4 bases and J by 0 bases, with 11 bases left in between. The sorted libraries took 1 million CD4+ or CD8+ T cells. In TCRdb, the 5' RACE reads were re-called with MiXCR into one record per CDR3 protein. The repertoire includes more than 9,000 distinct CDR3 sequences, under 25% of them detected once, and approximately 50% sits in the top ten. The receptor was derived from a woman aged 55-70 years with HTLV-1-associated myelopathy (HAM/TSP). The sample was CD8+ T cells from blood. The gene calls are TRBV5-1 and TRBJ2-7; the D is unclear. The CDR3 region is CASSQVPNSYEQYF. The DNA of the CDR3 is TGCGCCAGCAGCCAGGTCCCTAACTCCTACGAGCAGTACTTC.